The 22 T cell receptor beta chains listed next were all sequenced from one sample in a study of shared clonotypes between healthy human individuals. This table comes from immunoSEQ multiplex PCR, and its TCRdb copy is limited to in-frame clones, with some not included. Among 450,000 to 600,000 clones listed, more than 65% were seen once. Material for sequencing was PBMCs. Receptors were obtained from a woman between 40 and 50 years old in good health. Some clones in this sample may be carry-over from other donors' samples.

The chain couples TRBV13 to TRBJ1-2; a weak D match, TRBD1 (5 bases). V was pared by 4 bases and J by 4 bases, with 19 bases between. Per germline, CDR1 PRHDT and CDR2 FYEKMQ (reference sequence). This CDR3 is 16 amino acids long. The CDR3 DNA reads TGTGCCAGCAGCTCACACTCCGGGCAGGGTTCCTATGGCTACACCTTC. It codes for CASSSHSGQGSYGYTF.

This chain uses TRBV18 with TRBJ2-5; 7 bases fit TRBD1. The CDR3 is 15 amino acids. Germline CDR1 is KGHSH and CDR2 is LQKENI. The J segment lost 5 bases and the V segment lost 3 bases, leaving 9 bases of the junction unmatched. Here the CDR3 reads CASSPGTDQGETQYF. CDR3 sequence (DNA): TGTGCCAGCTCACCCGGGACAGACCAGGGGGAGACCCAGTACTTC.

The chain uses TRBV29-1 and TRBJ2-7; either TRBD1 or TRBD2 may fit D (5 bases each). Germline V gene data show CDR1 as SQVTM and CDR2 as ANQGSEA. Trimming removed 2 bases at V and 0 bases at J, with 8 bases between. The CDR3 loop spans 13 amino acids. This CDR3 is CSVERDGSYEQYF. The CDR3 bases are TGCAGCGTTGAAAGGGACGGCTCCTACGAGCAGTACTTC.

The chain employs TRBV28 and TRBJ2-5; D unresolved. The J call may be in error: the DNA end matches TRBJ2-7 better. The CDR3 is made up of 13 amino acids. Germline CDR1 MDHEN, CDR2 SYDVKM. CDR3 loop: CASSLPSAYEQYF. The CDR3 nucleotides are TGTGCCAGCAGTCTCCCATCCGCCTACGAGCAGTACTTC.

V is TRBV5-1 and J is TRBJ2-7, with D possibly being TRBD1 (6 bases). Germline V CDR1 and CDR2: SGHRS, YFSETQ. V gave up 4 bases and J gave up 2 bases, with 28 bases separating them. The CDR3 sequence is 19 residues long. CDR3 nucleotides: TGCGCCAGCAGCATTGATATTATGAGCAGGGGTTTTCCCACCTACGAGCAGTACTTC. Translating gives CASSIDIMSRGFPTYEQYF.

The V gene is TRBV11-1, the J gene TRBJ2-7; 10 nucleotides line up with TRBD2. With V trimmed by 1 base and J by 5 bases, 11 bases remained unmatched. This CDR3 has 17 residues. The germline gives CDR1 SGHAT, CDR2 FQDESV (reference sequence). Here the CDR3 reads CASSLEGPGLASHEQYF. In DNA, the CDR3 is TGTGCCAGCAGCTTAGAAGGCCCGGGACTAGCGTCTCACGAGCAGTACTTC.

This clone was counted a single time. The chain joins TRBV4-1 to TRBJ2-7; TRBD1 agrees at 7 bases. Looked up from germline, CDR1 is MGHRA and CDR2 is YSYEKL. The CDR3 totals 15 residues. With 3 bases clipped from V and 2 bases from J, the junction kept 7 bases outside the gene matches. DNA of the CDR3: TGCGCCAGCAGCCAGCCGGGACAGAGAACCTACGAGCAGTACTTC. It codes for CASSQPGQRTYEQYF.

CDR3 in amino acids: CASSRSGTSGGNEQFF. The DNA for the CDR3 is TGTGCCAGCAGCCGGAGCGGGACTAGCGGGGGGAATGAGCAGTTCTTC. J is TRBJ2-1 and V is TRBV5-4, with 15 positions matching TRBD2. CDR3 length equals 16 residues. The V segment lost 4 bases and the J segment 7 bases; nucleotides outside the gene matches: 6. CDR1 SGHNT and CDR2 YYREEE come from the germline V gene (reference sequence).

The chain uses TRBV6-1 and TRBJ2-3; TRBD2 aligns across 8 bases. V trimming: 3 bases; J trimming: 4 bases; junction bases outside the gene matches: 12. CDR3 length equals 17 residues. Germline lookup yields CDR1 MNHNS and CDR2 SASEGT. CDR3 in DNA: TGTGCCAGCAGTGATCCTTTAAGCGGGAGTGGTTCAGATACGCAGTATTTT. Translated, it gives CASSDPLSGSGSDTQYF.

CDR3: CASSPMGGREEETQYF. The DNA for the CDR3 is TGTGCCAGCAGCCCAATGGGCGGGAGAGAGGAAGAGACCCAGTACTTC. The chain uses TRBV7-3 and TRBJ2-5; 7 nucleotides match TRBD2. This CDR3 is 16 amino acids long. The J segment lost 3 bases and the V segment lost 5 bases, leaving 12 bases of the junction unmatched. Germline V gene sequence: CDR1 SGHTA, CDR2 FQGTGA.

The chain couples TRBV19 to TRBJ2-2; D remains ambiguous. Germline V gene sequence: CDR1 LNHDA, CDR2 SQIVND (reference sequence). There are 14 residues in the CDR3. The V end lost 5 bases, the J end lost 8 bases, and 15 bases lay between the germline ends. DNA for the CDR3: TGTGCCAGTAGTCATCTTATAGGCGCGGGGGAGCTGTTTTTT. Protein sequence: CASSHLIGAGELFF.

The genes are TRBV7-9 and TRBJ1-2, with a possible D match to TRBD1 (5 bases). CDR1 is SEHNR, CDR2 FQNEAQ, per germline (reference sequence). The CDR3 runs 13 residues. V lost 5 bases and J lost 5, with 12 bases in between. The CDR3 sequence is CASSQGAPYGYTF. CDR3 coding DNA: TGTGCCAGCAGCCAAGGGGCCCCGTATGGCTACACCTTC.

Of note for this clone: With a far larger clone one base away, a read error is the likely cause. The genes are TRBV30 and TRBJ1-5; D might be TRBD1 (6 bases). This CDR3 is 15 amino acids long. Looked up from germline, CDR1 is GTSNPN and CDR2 is SVGIG (reference sequence). Trimming left V 5 bases short and J 0 bases short, with 14 bases between. In DNA, the CDR3 is TGTGCCTGGGACGAGGGACACCCTAGCAATCAGCCCCAGCATTTT. Translation gives CAWDEGHPSNQPQHF. The whole variable domain, filled in from reference TRBV30 and TRBJ1-5, reads SQTIHQWPATLVQPVGSPLSLECTVEGTSNPNLYWYRQAAGRGLQLLFYSVGIGQISSEVPQNLSASRPQDRQFILSSKKLLLSDSGFYLCAWDEGHPSNQPQHFGDGTRLSIL.

The chain is built from TRBV7-9 and TRBJ2-7; a possible D gene is TRBD2 (5 bases). Germline CDR1 is SEHNR and CDR2 is FQNEAQ (reference sequence). This CDR3 is 15 amino acids long. Trimming left V 8 bases short and J 2 bases short, with 19 bases between. CDR3 loop: CASSLEGYPTYEQYF. CDR3 DNA: TGTGCCAGCTCCTTAGAGGGATACCCTACCTACGAGCAGTACTTC. The entire variable domain, with the rest obtained from reference TRBV7-9 and TRBJ2-7, is as follows: DTGVSQNPRHKITKRGQNVTFRCDPISEHNRLYWYRQTLGQGPEFLTYFQNEAQLEKSRLLSDRFSAERPKGSFSTLEIQRTEQGDSAMYLCASSLEGYPTYEQYFGPGTRLTVT.

The rearrangement joins TRBV28 to TRBJ1-1, with no clear D. Trimming left V 3 bases short and J 0 bases short, with 11 bases between. Germline CDR1 is MDHEN and CDR2 is SYDVKM. The CDR3 has 15 amino acids. The CDR3 DNA reads as TGTGCCAGCAGTTTCCCTCCGGCAATGAACACTGAAGCTTTCTTT. This gives the protein CASSFPPAMNTEAFF.

V is TRBV7-3 and J is TRBJ1-1; 9 positions match TRBD1. CDR1 is SGHTA and CDR2 is FQGTGA in the germline V gene. This CDR3 region has 15 residues. V lost 0 bases to trimming and J lost 2 bases; unmatched junction nucleotides: 1. The CDR3 coding sequence is TGTGCCAGCAGCTTAACGACAGGGGGTAACACTGAAGCTTTCTTT. As protein: CASSLTTGGNTEAFF.

V gene TRBV28 combines with J gene TRBJ2-7; possible D gene TRBD1, 5 bases. V shed 3 bases and J shed 4 bases, with 13 bases lying between them. Germline lookup yields CDR1 MDHEN and CDR2 SYDVKM. The CDR3 is 14 amino acids. CDR3 bases: TGTGCCAGCAGTTTCGGGCCCCAGGGATACGAGCAGTACTTC. Translating it yields CASSFGPQGYEQYF.

For this clone: A much larger clone is a single base away; this may be a read error. The sample carries other DNA sequences with the same CDR3. V and J are TRBV28 and TRBJ1-5; tentatively, D is TRBD1 (5 bases). CDR3 length: 15 residues. CDR1 and CDR2 from the germline V gene are MDHEN and SYDVKM. The CDR3 protein is CASSPDSYSNQPQHF. In DNA form, the CDR3 reads TGCGCCAGCAGTCCCGACAGCTATAGCAATCAGCCCCAGCATTTT.

J is TRBJ1-1 and V is TRBV5-1; the D is unclear. V was clipped by 4 bases and J by 0 bases, with 16 bases between them. The CDR3 is made up of 16 amino acids. CDR1 and CDR2 from the germline V gene are SGHRS and YFSETQ. The DNA of the CDR3 is TGCGCCAGCAGCCCCGCGGGAGCCAACATGAACACTGAAGCTTTCTTT. This sequence encodes CASSPAGANMNTEAFF.

As regards this clone: The sample holds other DNA sequences that translate to the same CDR3. The V gene is TRBV30, the J gene TRBJ1-5, with D unclear. V lost 1 base and J 0 bases, leaving 4 bases between the germline ends. CDR1 is GTSNPN, CDR2 SVGIG, per germline (reference sequence). CDR3 size: 13 residues. CDR3 region: CAWSARSNQPQHF. CDR3 DNA: TGTGCCTGGAGTGCACGTAGCAATCAGCCCCAGCATTTT.

This sequence joins TRBV19 and TRBJ2-7, with 7 bases matching TRBD2. The CDR3 runs 15 residues. Germline trimming cut 0 bases from V and 6 bases from J; bases unmatched to any gene: 8. Germline CDR1 and CDR2: LNHDA and SQIVND (reference sequence). The CDR3 loop reads CASSIDSGGSIEQYF. CDR3 nucleotides: TGTGCCAGTAGTATAGATTCGGGCGGGAGTATCGAGCAGTACTTC.

The gene calls are TRBV11-2 and TRBJ2-7; D is uncertain. The germline V gene has CDR1 SGHAT and CDR2 FQNNGV. The CDR3 totals 15 residues. V lost 6 bases and J 0 bases, leaving 15 bases between the germline ends. CDR3 sequence reads: CASSADGLSSYEQYF. As DNA, the CDR3 is TGTGCCAGCAGTGCAGACGGGCTCTCCTCCTACGAGCAGTACTTC.